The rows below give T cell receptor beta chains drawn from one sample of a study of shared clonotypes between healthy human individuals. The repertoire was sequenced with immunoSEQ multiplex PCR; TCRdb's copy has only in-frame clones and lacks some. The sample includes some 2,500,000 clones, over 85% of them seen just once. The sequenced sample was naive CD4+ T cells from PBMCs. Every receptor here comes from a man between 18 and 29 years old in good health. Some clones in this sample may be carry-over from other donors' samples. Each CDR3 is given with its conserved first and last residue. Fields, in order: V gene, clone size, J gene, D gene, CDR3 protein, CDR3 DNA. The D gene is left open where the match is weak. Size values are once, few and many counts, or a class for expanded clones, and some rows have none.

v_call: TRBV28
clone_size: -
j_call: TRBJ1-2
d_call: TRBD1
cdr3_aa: CASSSGKRDRGTYTF
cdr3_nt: TGTGCCAGCAGTTCGGGAAAACGGGACAGGGGTACCTACACCTTC

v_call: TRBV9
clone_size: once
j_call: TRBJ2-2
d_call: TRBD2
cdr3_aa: CASTRLAGGAGELFF
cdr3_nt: TGTGCCAGCACACGACTAGCGGGGGGAGCCGGGGAGCTGTTTTTT

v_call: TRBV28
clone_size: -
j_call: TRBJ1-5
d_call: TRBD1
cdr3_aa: CASSGTVSNQPQHF
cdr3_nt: TGTGCCAGCAGTGGGACAGTTAGCAATCAGCCCCAGCATTTT

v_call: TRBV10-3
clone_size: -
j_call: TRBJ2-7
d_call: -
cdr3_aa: CAIMSRGGDEQYF
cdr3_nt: TGTGCCATCATGAGTCGCGGGGGCGACGAGCAGTACTTC

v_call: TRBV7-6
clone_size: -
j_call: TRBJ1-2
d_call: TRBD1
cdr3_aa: CASSAGTGSYGYTF
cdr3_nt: TGTGCCAGCAGCGCCGGGACAGGGAGCTATGGCTACACCTTC

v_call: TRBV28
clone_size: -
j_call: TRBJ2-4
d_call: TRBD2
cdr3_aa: CASSPPGLGQNIQYF
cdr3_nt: TGTGCCAGCAGTCCCCCGGGACTAGGACAAAACATTCAGTACTTC

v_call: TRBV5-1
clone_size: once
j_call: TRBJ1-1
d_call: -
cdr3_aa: CASSLAGVVPNTEAFF
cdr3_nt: TGCGCCAGCAGCTTGGCGGGGGTAGTACCGAACACTGAAGCTTTCTTT

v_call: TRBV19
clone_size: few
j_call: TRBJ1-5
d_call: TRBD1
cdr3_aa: CASSLGQVNQPQHF
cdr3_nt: TGTGCCAGTAGTTTAGGACAGGTCAATCAGCCCCAGCATTTT

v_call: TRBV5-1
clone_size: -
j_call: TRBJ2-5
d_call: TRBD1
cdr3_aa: CASSSGQDQETQYF
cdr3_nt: TGCGCCAGCAGCTCCGGACAGGACCAAGAGACCCAGTACTTC

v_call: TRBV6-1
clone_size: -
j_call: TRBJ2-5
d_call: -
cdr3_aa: CASSPRPGRGETQYF
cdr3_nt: TGTGCCAGCAGTCCCCGTCCGGGACGTGGAGAGACCCAGTACTTC

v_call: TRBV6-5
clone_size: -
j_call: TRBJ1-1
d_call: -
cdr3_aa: CASSYSTGTEAFF
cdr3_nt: TGTGCCAGCAGTTACTCGACGGGCACTGAAGCTTTCTTT

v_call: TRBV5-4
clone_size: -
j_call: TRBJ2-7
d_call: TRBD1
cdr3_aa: CASSLRATRDRDPYEQYF
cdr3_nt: TGTGCCAGCAGCCTCCGGGCCACGAGGGACAGGGATCCCTACGAGCAGTACTTC

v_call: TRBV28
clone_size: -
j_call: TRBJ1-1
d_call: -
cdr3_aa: CASSFLTVEAFF
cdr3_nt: TGTGCCAGCAGTTTTCTTACGGTTGAAGCTTTCTTT

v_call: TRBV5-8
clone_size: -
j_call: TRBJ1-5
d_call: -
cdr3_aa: CASSLQDQPQHF
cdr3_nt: TGTGCCAGCAGTCTACAGGACCAGCCCCAGCATTTT

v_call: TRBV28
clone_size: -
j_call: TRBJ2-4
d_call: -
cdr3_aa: CASSFMGELSQNIQYF
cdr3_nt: TGTGCCAGCAGTTTTATGGGAGAACTCAGCCAAAACATTCAGTACTTC

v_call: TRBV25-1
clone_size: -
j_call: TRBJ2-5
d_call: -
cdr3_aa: CASSELDGVETQYF
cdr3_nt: TGTGCCAGCAGTGAATTGGATGGCGTGGAGACCCAGTACTTC

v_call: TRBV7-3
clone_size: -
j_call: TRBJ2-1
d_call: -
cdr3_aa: CASSSTGNEVDEQFF
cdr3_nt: TGTGCCAGCAGCTCGACGGGGAACGAGGTCGATGAGCAGTTCTTC

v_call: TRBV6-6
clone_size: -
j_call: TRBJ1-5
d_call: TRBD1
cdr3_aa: CASSRDRVNQPQHF
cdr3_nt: TGTGCCAGCAGCCGTGACAGGGTCAATCAGCCCCAGCATTTT

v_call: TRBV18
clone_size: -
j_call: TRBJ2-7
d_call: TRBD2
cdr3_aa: CASSSQSGTSGSSYEQYF
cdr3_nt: TGTGCCAGCTCATCTCAATCCGGGACTAGCGGAAGCTCCTACGAGCAGTACTTC

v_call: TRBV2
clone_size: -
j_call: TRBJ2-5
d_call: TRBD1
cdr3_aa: CASRTGTQETQYF
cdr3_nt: TGTGCCAGCAGGACAGGGACACAAGAGACCCAGTACTTC

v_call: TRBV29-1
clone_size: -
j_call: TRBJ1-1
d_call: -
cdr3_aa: CSVRGLMNTEAFF
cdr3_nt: TGCAGCGTTAGAGGGCTCATGAACACTGAAGCTTTCTTT

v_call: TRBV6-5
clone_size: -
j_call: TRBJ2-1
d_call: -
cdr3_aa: CASSSGVAEYNEQFF
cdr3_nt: TGTGCCAGCAGTAGCGGAGTAGCGGAGTACAATGAGCAGTTCTTC

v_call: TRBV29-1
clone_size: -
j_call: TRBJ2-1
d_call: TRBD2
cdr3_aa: CSVDGGGRAEQFF
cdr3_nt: TGCAGCGTTGATGGGGGCGGGAGGGCTGAGCAGTTCTTC

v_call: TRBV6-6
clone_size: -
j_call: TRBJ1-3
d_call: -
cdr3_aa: CASGSGASGNTIYF
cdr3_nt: TGTGCCAGCGGTTCAGGGGCATCGGGAAACACCATATATTTT

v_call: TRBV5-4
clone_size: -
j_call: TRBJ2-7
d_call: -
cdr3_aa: CASSLRTVPEQYF
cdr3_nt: TGTGCCAGCAGCCTGAGGACAGTTCCCGAGCAGTACTTC

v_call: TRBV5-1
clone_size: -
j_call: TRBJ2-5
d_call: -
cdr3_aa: CASSLLGQPQETQYF
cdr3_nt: TGCGCCAGCAGCTTGCTTGGGCAGCCTCAAGAGACCCAGTACTTC

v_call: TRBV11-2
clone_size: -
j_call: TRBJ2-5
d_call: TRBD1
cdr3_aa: CASSLSGGKETQYF
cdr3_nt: TGTGCCAGCAGCTTATCAGGGGGTAAAGAGACCCAGTACTTC

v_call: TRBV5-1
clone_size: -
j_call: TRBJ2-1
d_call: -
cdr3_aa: CASSLPQNEQFF
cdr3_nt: TGCGCCAGCAGCTTGCCCCAGAATGAGCAGTTCTTC

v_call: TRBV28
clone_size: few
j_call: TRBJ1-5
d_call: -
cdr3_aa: CASLVRGGNQPQHF
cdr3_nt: TGTGCCAGCCTGGTCCGGGGGGGCAATCAGCCCCAGCATTTT

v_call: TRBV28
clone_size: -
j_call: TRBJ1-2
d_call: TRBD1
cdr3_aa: CASSLTGGNGYTF
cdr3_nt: TGTGCCAGCAGTTTGACAGGGGGGAATGGCTACACCTTC

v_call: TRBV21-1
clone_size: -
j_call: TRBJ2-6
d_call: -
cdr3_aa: CASSKEWWRETGANVLTF
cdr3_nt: TGTGCCAGCAGCAAAGAGTGGTGGCGCGAGACTGGGGCCAACGTCCTGACTTTC

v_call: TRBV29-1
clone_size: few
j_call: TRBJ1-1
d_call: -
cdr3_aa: CSVGMNTEAFF
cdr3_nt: TGCAGCGTTGGAATGAACACTGAAGCTTTCTTT

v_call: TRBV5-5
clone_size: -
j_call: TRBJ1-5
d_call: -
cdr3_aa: CASSLGGTHNQPQHF
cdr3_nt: TGTGCCAGCAGCTTGGGGGGGACACACAATCAGCCCCAGCATTTT

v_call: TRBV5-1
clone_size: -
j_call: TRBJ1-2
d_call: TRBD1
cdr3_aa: CASSYDRAAYGYTF
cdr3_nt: TGCGCCAGCAGCTATGACAGGGCGGCCTATGGCTACACCTTC

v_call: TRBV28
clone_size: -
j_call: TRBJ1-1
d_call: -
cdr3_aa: CASSPILNTEAFF
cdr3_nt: TGTGCCAGCAGCCCGATACTGAACACTGAAGCTTTCTTT

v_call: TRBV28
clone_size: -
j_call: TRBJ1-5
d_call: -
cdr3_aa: CASKGLSNQPQHF
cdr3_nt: TGTGCCAGCAAGGGCTTGAGCAATCAGCCCCAGCATTTT

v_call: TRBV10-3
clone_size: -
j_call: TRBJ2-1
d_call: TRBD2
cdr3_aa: CAISDPERDRINEQFF
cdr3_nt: TGTGCCATCAGTGATCCTGAGCGGGACCGGATAAATGAGCAGTTCTTC

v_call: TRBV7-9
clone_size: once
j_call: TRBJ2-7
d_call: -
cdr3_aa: CASSFFDRGGEQYF
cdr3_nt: TGTGCCAGCAGCTTTTTCGACCGGGGAGGAGAGCAGTACTTC

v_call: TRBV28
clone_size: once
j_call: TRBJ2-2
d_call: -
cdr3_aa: CASSLGWETGELFF
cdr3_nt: TGTGCCAGCAGTTTAGGATGGGAAACCGGGGAGCTGTTTTTT

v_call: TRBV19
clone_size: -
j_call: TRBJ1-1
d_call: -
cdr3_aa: CASSIRGGDTEAFF
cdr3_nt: TGTGCCAGTAGTATAAGGGGTGGCGACACTGAAGCTTTCTTT

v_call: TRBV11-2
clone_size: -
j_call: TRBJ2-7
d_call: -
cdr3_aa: CASSQVSTYEQYF
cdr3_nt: TGTGCCAGCAGCCAAGTCTCCACCTACGAGCAGTACTTC

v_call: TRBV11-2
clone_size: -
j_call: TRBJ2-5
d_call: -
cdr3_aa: CASSLKGGPWGQTQYF
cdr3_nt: TGTGCCAGCAGCTTGAAGGGGGGACCTTGGGGCCAGACCCAGTACTTC

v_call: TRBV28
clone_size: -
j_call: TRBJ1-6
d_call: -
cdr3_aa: CASSPETSPLHF
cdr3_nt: TGTGCCAGCAGTCCCGAGACCTCACCCCTCCACTTT

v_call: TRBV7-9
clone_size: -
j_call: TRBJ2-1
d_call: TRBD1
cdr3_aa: CASPSAGGPRDRVYNEQFF
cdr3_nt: TGTGCCAGCCCATCGGCCGGCGGACCTCGGGACAGGGTTTACAATGAGCAGTTCTTC

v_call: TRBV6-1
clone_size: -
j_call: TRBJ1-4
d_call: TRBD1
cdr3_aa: CASRAGGYEKLFF
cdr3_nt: TGTGCCAGCAGAGCAGGGGGATATGAAAAACTGTTTTTT

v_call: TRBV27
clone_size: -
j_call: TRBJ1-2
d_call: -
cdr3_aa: CASSPGGGYGYTF
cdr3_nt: TGTGCCAGCAGCCCTGGCGGGGGCTATGGCTACACCTTC

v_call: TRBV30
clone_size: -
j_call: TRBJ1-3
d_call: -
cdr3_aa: CAWSPLEGDTIYF
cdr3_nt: TGTGCCTGGAGTCCGCTAGAAGGTGACACCATATATTTT

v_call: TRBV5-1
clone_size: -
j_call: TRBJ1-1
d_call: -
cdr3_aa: CASSLAGGEMNTEAFF
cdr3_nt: TGCGCCAGCAGCTTGGCGGGGGGAGAGATGAACACTGAAGCTTTCTTT

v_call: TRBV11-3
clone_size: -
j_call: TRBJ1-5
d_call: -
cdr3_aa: CASSLFQPQHF
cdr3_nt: TGTGCCAGCAGCTTATTCCAGCCCCAGCATTTT

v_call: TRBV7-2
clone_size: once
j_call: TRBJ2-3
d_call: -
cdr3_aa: CASSLYPHPLYF
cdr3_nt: TGTGCCAGCAGCTTATATCCCCACCCCCTGTATTTT

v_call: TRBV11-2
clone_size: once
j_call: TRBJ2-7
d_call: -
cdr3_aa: CASSLDPDEQYF
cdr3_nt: TGTGCCAGCAGCTTAGATCCCGACGAGCAGTACTTC

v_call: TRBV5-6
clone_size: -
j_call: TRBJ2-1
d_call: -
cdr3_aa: CASSFLGGSNEQFF
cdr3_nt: TGTGCCAGCAGCTTCCTCGGGGGTTCCAATGAGCAGTTCTTC

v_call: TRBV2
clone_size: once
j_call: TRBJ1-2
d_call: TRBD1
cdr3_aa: CASRPGQGNYGYTF
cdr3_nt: TGTGCCAGCAGACCGGGACAGGGTAACTATGGCTACACCTTC

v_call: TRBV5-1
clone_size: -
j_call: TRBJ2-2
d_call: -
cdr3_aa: CASSLFGVGELFF
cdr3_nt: TGCGCCAGCAGCTTGTTCGGGGTCGGGGAGCTGTTTTTT

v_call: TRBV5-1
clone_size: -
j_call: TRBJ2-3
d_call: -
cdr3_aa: CASRERQTTDTQYF
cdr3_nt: TGCGCCAGCCGGGAGAGACAGACTACAGATACGCAGTATTTT

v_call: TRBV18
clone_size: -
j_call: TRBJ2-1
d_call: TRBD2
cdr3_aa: CASSPGLAVVGVTYNEQFF
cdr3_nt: TGTGCCAGCTCACCGGGACTAGCGGTAGTAGGGGTAACCTACAATGAGCAGTTCTTC

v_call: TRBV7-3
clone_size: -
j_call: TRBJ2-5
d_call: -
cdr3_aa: CASSLTGAEGTTQYF
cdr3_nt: TGTGCCAGCAGCCTGACGGGGGCAGAGGGGACGACCCAGTACTTC

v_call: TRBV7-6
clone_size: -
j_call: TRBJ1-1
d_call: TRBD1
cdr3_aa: CASSSTLGDRETEAFF
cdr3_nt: TGTGCCAGCAGCTCTACCCTCGGGGACAGGGAAACTGAAGCTTTCTTT